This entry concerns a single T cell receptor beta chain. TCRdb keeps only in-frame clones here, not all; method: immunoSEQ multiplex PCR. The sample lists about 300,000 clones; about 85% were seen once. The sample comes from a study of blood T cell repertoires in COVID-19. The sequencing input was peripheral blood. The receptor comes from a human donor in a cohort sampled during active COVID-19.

CDR3 nucleotide sequence: TGTGCCAGCAATCGCATGGACAGGGGTCACGAGCAGTACTTC. Encoded protein: CASNRMDRGHEQYF. This chain connects TRBV28 to TRBJ2-7; TRBD1 agrees at 9 bases. Germline V gene data show CDR1 as MDHEN and CDR2 as SYDVKM. The CDR3 has 14 amino acids. The J segment lost 5 bases and the V segment lost 7 bases, leaving 9 bases of the junction unmatched.